The 13 T cell receptor beta chains below were found in one sample sequenced in a study of shared clonotypes between healthy human individuals (dated by TCRdb to 2019 to 2021). Receptors were amplified or captured by the immunoSEQ multiplex PCR assay. TCRdb limited this immuneACCESS table to in-frame rearrangements with V and J called. A share of clones is missing; checked studies link under half to unresolved V genes, and the rest is unexplained. For this sample there are fewer than 3 million clones; around 90% appear just once. 0.37% of the sample rests with the top ten. Sequenced sample: naive CD4+ T cells from PBMCs. Taken with the paper, the label for cell subset or site translates to: CD45RA+ positively selected. The source is a man aged 18 to 29 in good health. Some clones in this sample may be carry-over from other donors' samples.

V gene TRBV5-1 combines with J gene TRBJ2-7; TRBD1 matches 11 bases. V was clipped by 4 bases and J by 2 bases; unmatched bases: 17. From germline, CDR1 is SGHRS and CDR2 YFSETQ. The CDR3 sequence is 19 residues long. The CDR3 coding sequence is TGCGCCAGCAGCCTAACCGGGACAGGGGGAGCGGGACTCACCTACGAGCAGTACTTC. This codes for CASSLTGTGGAGLTYEQYF.

The chain combines TRBV7-3 with TRBJ2-3; D may be TRBD1 (6 bases). The CDR3 is 16 residues long. The germline V gene encodes CDR1 SGHTA and CDR2 FQGTGA. The V gene lost 0 bases and the J gene lost 3 bases, with 13 bases spanning the gap. This CDR3 reads CASSLTGGPGTDTQYF. CDR3 sequence (DNA): TGTGCCAGCAGCTTAACTGGGGGCCCAGGGACAGATACGCAGTATTTT.

The chain employs TRBV12-5 and TRBJ2-3, with D uncertain. Trimming pared 0 bases from V and 6 bases from J, leaving 10 bases between. Germline CDR1 and CDR2: LGHNT and FRNRAP. The CDR3 has 14 residues. CDR3 sequence (DNA): TGTGCTAGTGGTTTGGTTGGTAGCCCCGATACGCAGTATTTT. Translating it yields CASGLVGSPDTQYF.

The rearrangement links TRBV27 to TRBJ1-1; D remains ambiguous. V was clipped by 8 bases and J by 1 base, with 17 bases between them. The CDR3 spans 15 residues. Germline CDR1 and CDR2: MNHEY and SMNVEV (reference sequence). The CDR3 here is CASARPGKRNTEAFF. DNA for the CDR3: TGTGCCAGCGCACGTCCGGGAAAAAGGAACACTGAAGCTTTCTTT.

The rearrangement uses TRBV9 and TRBJ1-1; perhaps TRBD1 as D (6 bases). The CDR3 is 15 residues long. V gave up 3 bases and J gave up 1 base, with 13 bases separating them. Per the germline V gene, CDR1 is SGDLS and CDR2 is YYNGEE. The DNA of the CDR3 is TGTGCCAGCAGCGCCGCCGGGACACCGAACACTGAAGCTTTCTTT. Its translation: CASSAAGTPNTEAFF.

This rearrangement joins TRBV6-6 to TRBJ1-1; D possibly corresponds to TRBD1 (6 bases). The germline V gene encodes CDR1 MNHNY and CDR2 SVGAGI (reference sequence). Trimming pared 8 bases from V and 5 bases from J, leaving 21 bases between. This CDR3 has 15 amino acids. CDR3 loop: CASVKGGQGRTEAFF. In nucleotides, the CDR3 is TGTGCCAGCGTCAAAGGGGGGCAGGGGCGGACTGAAGCTTTCTTT.

This chain connects TRBV28 to TRBJ2-5; 15 bases are shared with TRBD2. The CDR3 is made up of 17 amino acids. Losses at the gene ends were 4 bases for V and 2 bases for J; bases not matched to a gene: 5. The germline V gene encodes CDR1 MDHEN and CDR2 SYDVKM. The CDR3 DNA sequence: TGTGCCAGCAGTTGGGCCGGACTAGCGGGAGGGCAAGAGACCCAGTACTTC. Translated: CASSWAGLAGGQETQYF. The whole variable domain, filled in from reference TRBV28 and TRBJ2-5, reads DVKVTQSSRYLVKRTGEKVFLECVQDMDHENMFWYRQDPGLGLRLIYFSYDVKMKEKGDIPEGYSVSREKKERFSLILESASTNQTSMYLCASSWAGLAGGQETQYFGPGTRLLVL.

As to this clone: Other nucleotide sequences from this sample produce the same CDR3. The chain is built from TRBV27 and TRBJ2-7; the D is unclear. Per the germline V gene, CDR1 is MNHEY and CDR2 is SMNVEV (reference sequence). Trimming removed 3 bases from V and 0 bases from J, with 9 bases in between. This CDR3 spans 14 amino acids. Here the CDR3 reads CASSLSLSSYEQYF. CDR3 coding DNA: TGTGCCAGCAGTTTGAGCCTTAGCTCCTACGAGCAGTACTTC.

The V and J genes are TRBV11-1 and TRBJ2-7; 9 bases line up with TRBD2. Germline CDR1 reads SGHAT; CDR2 reads FQDESV (reference sequence). This CDR3 spans 15 amino acids. Trimming cost V 1 base and J 2 bases; bases outside gene matches: 3. CDR3 sequence: CASSLGLADTYEQYF. For the CDR3, the DNA is TGTGCCAGCAGCTTAGGACTAGCGGACACCTACGAGCAGTACTTC.

This clone was seen a few times. The J gene is TRBJ2-4, the V gene TRBV15, with 8 bases lining up with TRBD1. Trimming at V came to 5 bases and at J to 2 bases, leaving 11 bases not matched to a gene. This CDR3 has 17 amino acids. The germline V gene encodes CDR1 LNHNV and CDR2 YYDKDF (reference sequence). The DNA of the CDR3 is TGTGCCACCAGCCCAGGGGGGACAGGAAATTCCAAAAACATTCAGTACTTC. Translated, it gives CATSPGGTGNSKNIQYF.

The chain combines TRBV7-8 with TRBJ2-7; TRBD1 aligns across 8 bases. The CDR3 spans 13 residues. The V gene's germline CDR1 is SGHVS and CDR2 FQNEAQ. With V trimmed by 5 bases and J by 4 bases, 4 bases remained unmatched. The CDR3 DNA reads TGTGCCAGCAGCCCAGGGGGCAGGTACGAGCAGTACTTC. It translates to CASSPGGRYEQYF.

Notes on this clone: This same CDR3 is encoded by further DNA sequences in the sample. V gene TRBV5-1 combines with J gene TRBJ2-3; 11 bases are a match to TRBD2. The CDR3 loop spans 15 amino acids. With 2 bases clipped from V and 4 bases from J, the junction kept 3 bases outside the gene matches. CDR1 and CDR2 (germline): SGHRS, YFSETQ. The DNA for the CDR3 is TGCGCCAGCAGCTTACTAGCGGGAGTAGCAGATACGCAGTATTTT. This sequence encodes CASSLLAGVADTQYF.

V and J are TRBV11-2 and TRBJ2-7, with D perhaps being TRBD1 or TRBD2 (6 bases each). The CDR3 length is 13 residues. V lost 3 bases and J lost 6, with 12 bases in between. Germline lookup yields CDR1 SGHAT and CDR2 FQNNGV. The CDR3 nucleotides read TGTGCCAGCAGCTTGTCTGGGGGGCTCGAGCAGTACTTC. Translating gives CASSLSGGLEQYF.